This T cell receptor (beta chain) was captured in a study of shared clonotypes between healthy human individuals. Naive-designated CD8 cells lacked CD45RO, were positively enriched for CCR7, and omitted terminally differentiated effector memory CD45RA+ cells. Per the study methods: Filtering was not the same, since immunoSEQ gave junction-only sequences without quality scores. The assay was immunoSEQ multiplex PCR, and TCRdb's table has in-frame clones only and misses some. D and trimming come from the DNA, and the V and J calls and clone size come from that table. This sample yields approximately 2,000,000 clones, of which 90% to 95% are seen a single time; under 2% belongs to the top ten. The CDR3 consists of 13 residues. V was trimmed by 7 bases and J by 6 bases, leaving 10 bases between them. Germline V gene data show CDR1 as SGHTA and CDR2 as FQGNSA.

The chain employs TRBV7-2 and TRBJ1-6; unclear D gene. The sequence came from a man between 18 and 35 years old in good health. Some clones in this sample may be carry-over from other donors' samples. Specimen: naive CD8+ T cells from PBMCs. CDR3 DNA: TGTGCCAGCACCCCCGGACCTAATTCACCCCTCCACTTT. Encoded protein: CASTPGPNSPLHF.